The present T cell receptor (beta chain) was sequenced within a study of esophageal squamous cell carcinoma under preoperative chemotherapy. Time point in this sample: after preoperative PTX-NDP chemotherapy. Unmatched junction bases numbered 6, after V lost 5 bases and J lost 4 bases. The CDR3 runs 16 residues. CDR1 and CDR2 from the germline V gene are SGHVS and FQNEAQ. MiXCR, run by TCRdb on the PCR reads, gives a single entry per CDR3 protein. The sample has 15,000 to 20,000 distinct CDR3 sequences, 46% seen once. General study results and limits: Peripheral T cells migrating into the tumor appeared to partly supply post-treatment tumor-infiltrating lymphocytes. Clonal contraction, more than amplification, hit abundant clones after paclitaxel-nedaplatin. Peripheral T cells showed a significant TCR diversity increase after chemotherapy, unlike tumor-infiltrating lymphocytes.

With regard to this clonotype: What it binds is unknown.

The chain uses TRBV7-8 and TRBJ2-3, with 13 nucleotides matching TRBD2. The TCR originated in a human donor with esophageal squamous cell carcinoma. The donor label of this sample is uncertain. This specimen was taken from a patient given preoperative chemotherapy. The CDR3 DNA follows: TGTGCCAGCAGCCCCGGGACTAGCGGGGTCCCAGATACGCAGTATTTT. Protein sequence: CASSPGTSGVPDTQYF. Supplemented by reference TRBV7-8 and TRBJ2-3, the full variable domain reads GAGVSQSPRYKVAKRGQDVALRCDPISGHVSLFWYQQALGQGPEFLTYFQNEAQLDKSGLPSDRFFAERPEGSVSTLKIQRTQQEDSAVYLCASSPGTSGVPDTQYFGPGTRLTVL.